A single T cell receptor beta chain is shown here with its context. This entry belongs to a study of cytomegalovirus exposure and HLA in healthy donors. Primers for the PCR totalled 60 Vbeta and 13 Jbeta. Assay: immunoSEQ multiplex PCR; the TCRdb copy retains only in-frame clones and omits some. The sample has some 180,000 clones; 65% to 85% are singletons. Input material: PBMCs. This receptor was taken from a man aged 40-55 years in good health and CMV-seropositive.

Written as DNA, the CDR3 is TGTGCCAGCAGCTTGGAACAGAACACCGGGGAGCTGTTTTTT. It yields the protein CASSLEQNTGELFF. The chain carries TRBV5-4 and TRBJ2-2; D unclear. V lost 0 bases and J 1 base, leaving 4 bases between the germline ends. Germline CDR1 SGHNT, CDR2 YYREEE (reference sequence). This CDR3 has 14 residues.